Shown below are 25 T cell receptor beta chains from a single sample sequenced in a study of read filtering for tumor transcriptome and immune sequencing. Molecular barcoded adaptors covering alpha/delta and beta/gamma chains were used on about 0.4 ug RNA. TCRdb re-analysed the reads in MiXCR, keeping a single row per CDR3 protein. The repertoire holds roughly 61,000 distinct CDR3 sequences, with more than 9% as singletons. What was sequenced was a population of CD138-negative cells sorted from bone marrow. Receptors were obtained from a donor over 35 with multiple myeloma.

This clonotype has at least ten counts. The V and J genes are TRBV19 and TRBJ2-1, with no clear D. This CDR3 spans 15 amino acids. V lost 9 bases and J 1 base, leaving 16 bases between the germline ends. Germline V gene sequence: CDR1 LNHDA, CDR2 SQIVND (reference sequence). The CDR3 spells CASKRIPASYNEQFF. The CDR3 nucleotides read TGTGCCAGCAAGAGGATTCCTGCTTCCTACAATGAGCAGTTCTTC.

This clonotype was found a few times. J is TRBJ1-3 and V is TRBV27; tentatively, D is TRBD1 (6 bases). V was cut by 2 bases and J by 2 bases, with 10 bases left in between. This CDR3 region has 15 residues. CDR1 MNHEY and CDR2 SMNVEV come from the germline V gene (reference sequence). The CDR3 nucleotides are TGTGCCAGCAGTTTAAGGTCAGGGGCTGGAAACACCATATATTTT. Amino acid sequence: CASSLRSGAGNTIYF.

This clonotype was seen ten or more times. The chain uses TRBV24-1 and TRBJ1-1, with a tentative D call TRBD1 (6 bases). The CDR3 extends over 15 amino acids. V lost 5 bases to trimming and J lost 4 bases, with 16 bases between them. The germline CDR1 and CDR2 sequences are KGHDR and SFDVKD. Here the CDR3 DNA reads TGTGCCACCAGTGCCCCCCCAGGGGAGGGCACTGAAGCTTTCTTT. This encodes CATSAPPGEGTEAFF.

This clonotype was seen many times. The chain carries TRBV20-1 and TRBJ2-7; D remains ambiguous. Trimming cost V 0 bases and J 0 bases, with 12 bases left between them. This CDR3 has 15 amino acids. The V gene's germline CDR1 is DFQATT and CDR2 SNEGSKA (reference sequence). CDR3 residues: CSARDRQISSYEQYF. The DNA for the CDR3 is TGCAGTGCTAGAGATCGGCAGATCTCCTCCTACGAGCAGTACTTC.

This clonotype was counted ten times or more. The DNA for the CDR3 is TGTGCCAGCAGTGGCAGGTATAGCAATCAGCCCCAGCATTTT. It is translated as CASSGRYSNQPQHF. V gene TRBV6-1 combines with J gene TRBJ1-5; no definite D call. There are 14 residues in the CDR3. Germline loops: CDR1 MNHNS, CDR2 SASEGT. The V end lost 4 bases, the J end lost 0 bases, and 7 bases lay between the germline ends.

There are many counts of this clonotype. The rearrangement links TRBV12-3 or TRBV12-4 to TRBJ2-1, with 9 bases matching TRBD1. The ends lost 4 bases at V and 7 bases at J; junction bases unmatched: 5. The CDR3 spans 14 residues. The CDR3 sequence: CASSWDRVRNEQFF. CDR3 DNA: TGTGCCAGCAGTTGGGACAGGGTGAGGAATGAGCAGTTCTTC.

This clonotype has just a few counts. The CDR3 protein is CASSGTSGGTDTQYF. CDR3 nucleotide sequence: TGTGCCAGCTCAGGCACTAGCGGTGGCACAGATACGCAGTATTTT. The chain is built from TRBV18 and TRBJ2-3; 8 nucleotides agree with TRBD2. J was trimmed by 1 base and V by 5 bases; bases with no gene match: 5. Germline loops: CDR1 KGHSH, CDR2 LQKENI. The CDR3 runs to 15 residues.

Ten or more counts support this clonotype. The rearrangement uses TRBV7-3 and TRBJ1-1; TRBD1 might be the D (5 bases). CDR1 is SGHTA, CDR2 FQGTGA, per germline. The CDR3 sequence is 14 residues long. V lost 2 bases to trimming and J lost 1 base, with 8 bases between them. The CDR3 DNA follows: TGTGCCAGCAGCTTAGGGAGGGGGAACACTGAAGCTTTCTTT. This sequence encodes CASSLGRGNTEAFF.

This clonotype was counted many times. This chain joins TRBV5-1 and TRBJ2-1; 9 bases are a match to TRBD2. Germline V gives CDR1 SGHRS, CDR2 YFSETQ. There are 17 residues in the CDR3. The J segment lost 4 bases and the V segment lost 4 bases, leaving 12 bases of the junction unmatched. For the CDR3, the DNA is TGCGCCAGCAGCCCGACGTTCAGAAGCGGGGGGTACAATGAGCAGTTCTTC. Its translation: CASSPTFRSGGYNEQFF.

The gene calls are TRBV5-1 and TRBJ2-3; D ambiguous. Trimming took 0 bases from V and 4 from J, leaving 3 bases between them. Germline CDR1 and CDR2: SGHRS and YFSETQ. The CDR3 runs to 12 residues. This CDR3 is CASSLDADTQYF. In DNA, the CDR3 is TGCGCCAGCAGCTTGGACGCAGATACGCAGTATTTT.

This clonotype was observed many times. The chain links TRBV7-8 to TRBJ2-3; TRBD2 matches 11 bases. This CDR3 contains 17 residues. With 2 bases clipped from V and 2 bases from J, the junction kept 6 bases outside the gene matches. Germline V gene lookup returns CDR1 SGHVS and CDR2 FQNEAQ. CDR3 nucleotide sequence: TGTGCCAGCAGCTTATCAAGACTAGCGGGGATCACAGATACGCAGTATTTT. It specifies CASSLSRLAGITDTQYF.

By share of the sample, this clonotype is medium-sized. This chain connects TRBV29-1 to TRBJ2-1; TRBD2 is a possible D gene (5 bases). From germline, CDR1 is SQVTM and CDR2 ANQGSEA. The ends were cut back, 3 bases at V and 9 bases at J, with 15 bases in the middle. The CDR3 has 13 amino acids. The CDR3 loop is CSVEEDSLGEQFF. CDR3 nucleotides: TGCAGCGTTGAGGAGGACTCCCTTGGTGAGCAGTTCTTC.

This clonotype occurred many times. This chain links TRBV18 with TRBJ2-7; TRBD2 agrees at 7 bases. V lost 3 bases and J lost 6; bases outside the gene matches: 5. The CDR3 spans 13 residues. Germline assignment: CDR1 KGHSH and CDR2 LQKENI. This CDR3 reads CASSPGRGFEQYF. CDR3 DNA: TGTGCCAGCTCACCCGGGCGGGGGTTCGAGCAGTACTTC.

There are many counts of this clonotype. The CDR3 DNA follows: TGTGCCAGCTCACCTCCCGGGACAGGGGCGAAAGCCTACGAGCAGTACTTC. Translating it yields CASSPPGTGAKAYEQYF. The J gene is TRBJ2-7, the V gene TRBV18; 10 nucleotides align to TRBD1. CDR3 length: 17 amino acids. Germline CDR1 and CDR2: KGHSH and LQKENI. J lost 2 bases, V lost 3 bases, and 10 bases had no gene match.

Turning to this clonotype: This clone may be a read error of a much larger clone one base away. V usage is TRBV5-1 and J usage is TRBJ2-7, with TRBD1 identical over 9 bases. The V gene's germline CDR1 is SGHRS and CDR2 YFSETQ. The CDR3 consists of 14 residues. Losses at the gene ends were 4 bases for V and 7 bases for J; bases not matched to a gene: 9. Here the CDR3 reads CASSRSGTGYEQYF. CDR3 in DNA: TGCGCCAGCAGCAGATCCGGGACAGGGTATGAGCAGTACTTC.

This clonotype was seen ten or more times. This chain links TRBV5-1 with TRBJ1-4; 11 nucleotides align to TRBD1. Per the germline V gene, CDR1 is SGHRS and CDR2 is YFSETQ. J was trimmed by 8 bases and V by 4 bases; bases with no gene match: 4. The CDR3 totals 14 residues. Here the CDR3 DNA reads TGCGCCAGCAGCGCGGACAGGGGGCGCGAAAAACTGTTTTTT. Residues: CASSADRGREKLFF.

This clonotype was seen only a few times. Here the CDR3 omits its conserved ending phenylalanine or tryptophan, so a read error is the likely source. The rearrangement joins TRBV6-6 to TRBJ2-1; D unclear. The CDR3 extends over 14 amino acids. Germline V gene lookup returns CDR1 MNHNY and CDR2 SVGAGI (reference sequence). With 5 bases removed from V and 9 bases from J, the gap between germline ends came to 17 bases. DNA for the CDR3: TGTGCCAGCAGTGCTACCCTAACCAGTGGTGAGCAGTTCTCC. This translates into CASSATLTSGEQFS.

This clonotype showed up many times. This chain joins TRBV15 and TRBJ2-2; D gene ambiguous. V was shortened by 0 bases and J by 9 bases, with 5 bases between the two germline ends. Germline V gene lookup returns CDR1 LNHNV and CDR2 YYDKDF (reference sequence). There are 12 residues in the CDR3. The CDR3 sequence: CATSRDARELFF. The CDR3 DNA reads TGTGCCACCAGCAGAGATGCCAGGGAGCTGTTTTTT.

This clonotype appeared a few times. This chain connects TRBV5-1 to TRBJ2-7; possibly TRBD1 for D (5 bases). CDR3 length equals 16 residues. Germline V gives CDR1 SGHRS, CDR2 YFSETQ. V was clipped by 4 bases and J by 0 bases, with 17 bases between them. In DNA form, the CDR3 reads TGCGCCAGCAGCCGGCCAGGGATCTTTAGCTCCTACGAGCAGTACTTC. Translated, it gives CASSRPGIFSSYEQYF.

The table lists this clonotype with many counts. The chain links TRBV18 to TRBJ1-3, with D perhaps matching TRBD1 (5 bases). Germline V gives CDR1 KGHSH, CDR2 LQKENI. The CDR3 runs to 14 residues. The germline V and J ends were trimmed by 6 bases and 0 bases, with 9 bases remaining between them. The CDR3 reads CASSSTDSGNTIYF. For the CDR3, the DNA is TGTGCCAGCTCGTCGACAGACTCTGGAAACACCATATATTTT.

There are many counts of this clonotype. One end of the junction varies from germline; a read error may be responsible. The gene calls are TRBV7-9 and TRBJ1-1; D might be TRBD1 (5 bases). This CDR3 has 14 amino acids. CDR1 is SEHNR and CDR2 is FQNEAQ in the germline V gene (reference sequence). DNA of the CDR3: TGTGCCAGCACCCACGGGGTACCGGACACTGAAGTTTTCTTT. It yields the protein CASTHGVPDTEVFF.

Ten or more counts support this clonotype. This chain joins TRBV28 and TRBJ2-3; tentatively, D is TRBD2 (5 bases). CDR3 length: 12 amino acids. Germline V lookup: CDR1 MDHEN, CDR2 SYDVKM. CDR3 nucleotides: TGTGCGGCGGGTCTCGTCACAGATACGCAGTATTTT. Protein: CAAGLVTDTQYF.

There are many counts of this clonotype. The J gene is TRBJ1-1, the V gene TRBV5-4; 8 bases are a match to TRBD1. The length of the CDR3 is 13 residues. Trimming removed 4 bases from V and 5 bases from J; junction bases left unmatched: 4. Germline V gene data show CDR1 as SGHNT and CDR2 as YYREEE (reference sequence). CDR3 DNA: TGTGCCAGCAGCGTAACAGGGGGGACTGAAGCTTTCTTT. Its translation: CASSVTGGTEAFF.

This clonotype was counted at least ten times. The chain joins TRBV6-4 to TRBJ2-2, with D possibly TRBD1 on 6 matching bases. This CDR3 is built from 16 residues. The ends were cut back, 4 bases at V and 6 bases at J, with 18 bases in the middle. CDR1 and CDR2 from the germline V gene are MRHNA and SNTAGT. CDR3: CASSARVLQGAGELFF. The CDR3 DNA reads TGTGCCAGCAGTGCCCGGGTCTTACAGGGAGCCGGGGAGCTGTTTTTT.

Remarks on this clonotype: A far larger clone is one nucleotide away, so this likely arose from a read error. V usage is TRBV7-9 and J usage is TRBJ1-5; perhaps TRBD1 as D (5 bases). CDR3 size: 17 residues. In germline, CDR1 is SEHNR, CDR2 FQNEAQ (reference sequence). Trimming pared 5 bases from V and 5 bases from J, leaving 22 bases between. The CDR3 loop is CASSHTTIRGRHQPQHF. As DNA, the CDR3 is TGTGCCAGCAGCCATACAACCATCCGGGGCAGGCATCAGCCCCAGCATTTT.